This T cell receptor (beta chain) was sequenced during a study of blood T cell repertoires in COVID-19 (dated by TCRdb to 2018 to 2020). For context, the study as a whole: The collaborator samples originated in the United States, Italy and Spain and spanned the acute and convalescent phases of COVID-19. The prospective study material was composed of cDNA or gDNA derived from T cells, B-cell-depleted T cells, or PBMCs. The dataset comprised deeply sampled blood TCRbeta repertoires from subjects exposed to, actively infected with, or recovered from COVID-19. A freely available public database, intended as a resource for researchers studying the immune response to SARS-CoV-2, is where the repertoires were released. Samples came from the ongoing ImmuneRACE study (first 160 participants) plus 1,254 subjects from 6 global collaborators. A de-identified subject ID, COVID-19 status, age in years and sex were almost always included in the sample metadata. HLA class I and class II types, where available, came from metadata supplied by the sample provider rather than from assay-based typing.

The collaborating institutions used their own protocols to collect whole blood in K2EDTA tubes. For TCRbeta analysis, collaborators shipped samples as frozen whole blood, isolated PBMCs, or DNA extracted from either of those sample types. This clone appeared a few times. The specificity of this receptor is unknown. One base away there is no much larger clone; base qualities are not given. Results the study describes overall, beyond this receptor: Clinical and demographic metadata were provided uncurated, with the amount varying by source and participant.

TCRbeta CDR3 regions were amplified from genomic DNA by means of the immunoSEQ Assay, a bias-controlled multiplex PCR. In the paper's pipeline: The number of nucleated cells in each sample was estimated from the amplification of reference gene primers within the assay. To quantify the absolute abundance of each unique TCRbeta CDR3 rearrangement, sequence reads were collapsed and filtered. For each sample, productive Simpson clonality was calculated by taking the square root of Simpson's diversity index across productive rearrangements. TCRdb obtained this table from immuneACCESS and retained in-frame rearrangements with V and J assigned. These tables miss some clones; where compared with another copy, unresolved V genes account for less than half of the shortfall, and the remainder is unexplained. The V and J calls and clone size are taken from that table; D and trimming were inferred from the DNA. In all, the sample holds approximately 80,000 clones, and 80% to 85% of those were seen once. The ten biggest clones cover about 45% of the sample.

V is reduced by 1 base and J by 7 bases, leaving a spacing of 11 bases between them. The CDR3 numbers 14 residues from cysteine through phenylalanine. Only CDR3 DNA remains: 42 bases, in frame from the first base. From a lookup of the germline V gene, CDR1 and CDR2 are SGHAT and FQNNGV. Sample: peripheral blood. The TCR was taken from a man older than 75 with acute or convalescent COVID-19. Recombination joined TRBV11-2 with TRBJ2-1; tentative D gene TRBD2, with 6 bases matching. CDR3 reads: CASSLAGARNEQFF. The DNA is as follows: TGTGCCAGCAGCTTAGCGGGAGCGCGGAATGAGCAGTTCTTC.